Listed here are 9 T cell receptor beta chains from one sample, sequenced in a study of human CD8 memory T cell subsets. The authors made TCR beta libraries using UMI-labeled 5' RACE. From the 5' RACE reads, TCRdb called clonotypes with MiXCR, one entry per CDR3 protein. The sample shows thousands of distinct CDR3 sequences, about 3.9% of them seen only once. Sequenced input: CD8+ T cells from PBMCs. The receptors stem from a human donor in good health.

The sample holds many counts of this clonotype. This chain connects TRBV7-8 to TRBJ1-1; a weak D match, TRBD1 (5 bases). V was cut by 2 bases and J by 1 base, with 11 bases left in between. Germline V gives CDR1 SGHVS, CDR2 FQNEAQ. The CDR3 spans 15 residues. DNA for the CDR3: TGTGCCAGCAGCTTATTGGGGGGTAGGAACACTGAAGCTTTCTTT. Translation: CASSLLGGRNTEAFF.

This rearrangement joins TRBV7-9 to TRBJ2-3; tentatively, D is TRBD2 (5 bases). The germline V and J ends were trimmed by 1 base and 2 bases, with 7 bases remaining between them. Germline V CDR1 and CDR2: SEHNR, FQNEAQ (reference sequence). The CDR3 length is 14 residues. CDR3 DNA sequence: TGTGCCAGCAGCTTAGGAGGGTACACAGATACGCAGTATTTT. Amino acid sequence: CASSLGGYTDTQYF.

V gene TRBV11-2 combines with J gene TRBJ2-3; no reliable D call. The V end was cut by 4 bases, the J end by 6 bases, with 20 bases between. The CDR3 is 16 residues long. Germline CDR1 and CDR2: SGHAT and FQNNGV. The CDR3 sequence is CASSSRAQIDGDTQYF. CDR3 nucleotides: TGTGCCAGCAGCTCAAGAGCCCAAATTGATGGGGATACGCAGTATTTT.

This clonotype was observed at least ten times. The rearrangement links TRBV20-1 to TRBJ1-6; a possible D gene is TRBD1 (5 bases). The germline gives CDR1 DFQATT, CDR2 SNEGSKA (reference sequence). Trimming took 3 bases from V and 6 from J, leaving 15 bases between them. This CDR3 has 15 residues. The CDR3 sequence: CSASSGRGGNSPLHF. The CDR3 DNA sequence: TGCAGTGCTAGCTCCGGGAGGGGTGGTAATTCACCCCTCCACTTT.

This clonotype was picked up many times. The J gene is TRBJ2-1, the V gene TRBV5-6; D gene uncertain. V lost 3 bases, J lost 5 bases, and 6 bases lay in between. The V gene's germline CDR1 is SGHDT and CDR2 YYEEEE. The length of the CDR3 is 12 residues. The CDR3 nucleotides read TGTGCCAGCAGCTCCAGAGACAATGAGCAGTTCTTC. Its translation: CASSSRDNEQFF.

This clonotype showed up many times. The V call is TRBV25-1, the J call TRBJ2-7; D unclear. With 7 bases removed from V and 4 bases from J, the gap between germline ends came to 2 bases. CDR3 length: 9 amino acids. Germline assignment: CDR1 MGHDK and CDR2 SYGVNS. CDR3 sequence (DNA): TGTGCCAGCACTTACGAGCAGTACTTC. Its protein product is CASTYEQYF.

This clonotype was seen a few times. The rearrangement links TRBV20-1 to TRBJ2-7; unclear D gene. The V end was cut by 4 bases, the J end by 3 bases, with 13 bases between. Germline CDR1 DFQATT, CDR2 SNEGSKA (reference sequence). The CDR3 length is 13 residues. The CDR3 DNA reads TGCAGTGCTACTTCGGACGAGCACTACGAGCAGTACTTC. Its translation is CSATSDEHYEQYF.

This clonotype was seen at least ten times. The CDR3 reads CASSARDRGTGELFF. In DNA, the CDR3 is TGTGCCAGCAGCGCCCGGGACAGGGGCACCGGGGAGCTGTTTTTT. The rearrangement links TRBV7-9 to TRBJ2-2, with 10 bases lining up with TRBD1. Trimming took 5 bases from V and 4 from J; bases not matched to a gene: 4. Germline values: CDR1 SEHNR, CDR2 FQNEAQ (reference sequence). CDR3 length equals 15 residues.

Many counts were recorded for this clonotype. The chain couples TRBV19 to TRBJ2-5; 9 nucleotides align to TRBD2. This CDR3 is 14 amino acids long. V shed 4 bases and J 4 bases; nucleotides not matched to a gene: 4. Germline values: CDR1 LNHDA, CDR2 SQIVND (reference sequence). CDR3 protein: CASSTGSGRETQYF. The CDR3 nucleotides read TGTGCCAGTAGTACAGGTAGCGGGAGAGAGACCCAGTACTTC.